The entry that follows covers one TCR beta chain sequence. The data originate from a study of blood T cell repertoires in COVID-19. Study summary: Sources were T cells, B-cell-depleted T cells, or PBMCs; the material itself was cDNA or gDNA.

Per the germline V gene, CDR1 is SEHNR and CDR2 is FQNEAQ (reference sequence). V shed 5 bases and J shed 1 base, with 24 bases lying between them. The CDR3 has 19 residues. Measured with immunoSEQ multiplex PCR; TCRdb has only the in-frame clones, and not every one. This sample has about 47,000 clones; 69% occur once, and the top ten carry 5.5% to 6.5%. Sequencing was done on a sample of peripheral blood. This TCR was sampled from a man older than 75 with acute or convalescent COVID-19. This chain joins TRBV7-9 and TRBJ1-3; D possibly corresponds to TRBD1 (5 bases). CDR3 loop: CASSPPSAGLLFSGNTIYF. The CDR3 nucleotides are TGTGCCAGCAGCCCCCCCTCGGCAGGGCTCCTCTTTTCTGGAAACACCATATATTTT. The variable domain in full, with the rest retrieved from reference TRBV7-9 and TRBJ1-3, is DTGVSQNPRHKITKRGQNVTFRCDPISEHNRLYWYRQTLGQGPEFLTYFQNEAQLEKSRLLSDRFSAERPKGSFSTLEIQRTEQGDSAMYLCASSPPSAGLLFSGNTIYFGEGSWLTVV.